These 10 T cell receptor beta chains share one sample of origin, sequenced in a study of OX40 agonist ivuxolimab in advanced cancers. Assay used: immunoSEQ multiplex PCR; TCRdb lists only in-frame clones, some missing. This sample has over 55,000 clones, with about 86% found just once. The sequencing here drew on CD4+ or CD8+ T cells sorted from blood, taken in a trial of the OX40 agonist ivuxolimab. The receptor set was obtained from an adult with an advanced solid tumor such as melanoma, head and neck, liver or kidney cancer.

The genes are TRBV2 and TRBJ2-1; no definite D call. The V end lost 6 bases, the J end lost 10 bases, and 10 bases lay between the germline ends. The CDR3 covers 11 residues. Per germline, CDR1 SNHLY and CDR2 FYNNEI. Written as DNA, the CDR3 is TGTGCCAGCAGGTGGACCGGGGAGCAGTTCTTC. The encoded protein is CASRWTGEQFF. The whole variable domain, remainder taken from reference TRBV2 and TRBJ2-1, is EPEVTQTPSHQVTQMGQEVILRCVPISNHLYFYWYRQILGQKVEFLVSFYNNEISEKSEIFDDQFSVERPDGSNFTLKIRSTKLEDSAMYFCASRWTGEQFFGPGTRLTVL.

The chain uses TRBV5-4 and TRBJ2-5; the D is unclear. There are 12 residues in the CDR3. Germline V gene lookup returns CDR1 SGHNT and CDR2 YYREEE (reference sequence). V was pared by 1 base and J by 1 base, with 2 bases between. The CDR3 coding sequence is TGTGCCAGCAGCTTGAGCCAAGAGACCCAGTACTTC. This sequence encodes CASSLSQETQYF.

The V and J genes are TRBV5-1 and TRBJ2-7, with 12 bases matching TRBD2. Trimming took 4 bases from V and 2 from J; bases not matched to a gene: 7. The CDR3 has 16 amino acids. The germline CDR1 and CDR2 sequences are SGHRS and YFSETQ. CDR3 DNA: TGCGCCAGCAGCGACGGACTAGCGGGGTCGACCTACGAGCAGTACTTC. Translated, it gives CASSDGLAGSTYEQYF.

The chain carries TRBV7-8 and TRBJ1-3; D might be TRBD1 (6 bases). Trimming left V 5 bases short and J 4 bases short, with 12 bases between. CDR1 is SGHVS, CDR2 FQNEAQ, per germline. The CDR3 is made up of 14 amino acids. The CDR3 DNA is TGTGCCAGCAGCCTAACAGGGATAGGAAACACCATATATTTT. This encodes CASSLTGIGNTIYF.

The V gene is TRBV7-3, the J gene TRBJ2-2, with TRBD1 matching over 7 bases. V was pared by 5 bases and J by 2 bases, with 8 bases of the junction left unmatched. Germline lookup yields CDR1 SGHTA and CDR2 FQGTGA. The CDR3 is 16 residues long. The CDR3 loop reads CASSPPGTVNTGELFF. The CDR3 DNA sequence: TGTGCCAGCAGCCCGCCAGGGACAGTCAACACCGGGGAGCTGTTTTTT.

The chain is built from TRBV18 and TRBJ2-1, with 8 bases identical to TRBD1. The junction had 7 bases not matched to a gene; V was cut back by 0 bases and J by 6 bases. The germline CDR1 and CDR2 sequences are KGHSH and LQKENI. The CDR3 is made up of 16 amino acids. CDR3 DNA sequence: TGTGCCAGCTCACCACCGGGGCAGGGGGCGAGCAATGAGCAGTTCTTC. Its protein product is CASSPPGQGASNEQFF.

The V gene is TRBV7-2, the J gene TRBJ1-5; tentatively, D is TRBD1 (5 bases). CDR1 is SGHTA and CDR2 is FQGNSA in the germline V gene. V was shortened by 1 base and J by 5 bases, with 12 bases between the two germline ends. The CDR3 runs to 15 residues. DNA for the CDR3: TGTGCCAGCAGCTTAGTGTCTGAAGGGGATCAGCCCCAGCATTTT. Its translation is CASSLVSEGDQPQHF.

CDR3 in amino acids: CASSPGTGGNTIYF. The DNA of the CDR3 is TGCGCCAGCAGCCCCGGGACCGGTGGAAACACCATATATTTT. The V and J genes are TRBV5-1 and TRBJ1-3, with D perhaps matching TRBD1 (5 bases). Trimming pared 4 bases from V and 3 bases from J, leaving 11 bases between. Germline assignment: CDR1 SGHRS and CDR2 YFSETQ. CDR3 length: 14 residues.

The CDR3 is CSVLLTGGTAEAFF. CDR3 DNA: TGCAGCGTTTTGTTGACAGGGGGCACGGCTGAAGCTTTCTTT. This chain links TRBV29-1 with TRBJ1-1; 10 bases align to TRBD1. Germline CDR1 and CDR2: SQVTM and ANQGSEA. V was clipped by 5 bases and J by 6 bases; unmatched bases: 9. The CDR3 has 14 residues. The full variable domain, its missing parts supplied by reference TRBV29-1 and TRBJ1-1, is SAVISQKPSRDICQRGTSLTIQCQVDSQVTMMFWYRQQPGQSLTLIATANQGSEATYESGFVIDKFPISRPNLTFSTLTVSNMSPEDSSIYLCSVLLTGGTAEAFFGQGTRLTVV.

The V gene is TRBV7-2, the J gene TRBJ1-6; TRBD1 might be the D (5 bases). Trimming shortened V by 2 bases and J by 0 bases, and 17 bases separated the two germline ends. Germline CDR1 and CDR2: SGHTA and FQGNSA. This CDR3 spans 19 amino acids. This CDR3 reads CASSLRVQGAGSYNSPLHF. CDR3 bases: TGTGCCAGCAGCTTAAGGGTCCAGGGCGCCGGCTCCTATAATTCACCCCTCCACTTT.